The 20 T cell receptor beta chains given below trace back to one sample, sequenced in a study of control samples from healthy donors and cancer patients. TCRdb's table, derived via immunoSEQ multiplex PCR, lists solely in-frame clones and lacks some. There are 120,000 to 150,000 clones in the sample; less than 90% occur only once, and roughly 10% lies in the top ten. The sequencing input was blood. The source is a woman in her twenties or thirties in good health.

The rearrangement uses TRBV7-9 and TRBJ2-2, with D unclear. Trimming stripped 3 bases from V and 2 bases from J, with 10 bases between. Germline lookup yields CDR1 SEHNR and CDR2 FQNEAQ (reference sequence). The CDR3 runs to 15 residues. CDR3 in DNA: TGTGCCAGCAGCTTTCAAGCGAGCAACACCGGGGAGCTGTTTTTT. It codes for CASSFQASNTGELFF.

CDR3 protein: CSVEGGEDTQYF. The CDR3 DNA is TGCAGCGTTGAAGGGGGGGAAGATACGCAGTATTTT. The rearrangement joins TRBV29-1 to TRBJ2-3; possibly TRBD2 for D (6 bases). The CDR3 has 12 amino acids. Trimming left V 1 base short and J 5 bases short, with 7 bases between. Germline loops: CDR1 SQVTM, CDR2 ANQGSEA.

The V call is TRBV7-2, the J call TRBJ2-2; D might be TRBD2 (6 bases). V lost 10 bases and J lost 1, with 13 bases in between. CDR1 and CDR2 (germline): SGHTA, FQGNSA. The CDR3 totals 14 residues. The CDR3 region is CATRGTGNTGELFF. The CDR3 DNA reads TGTGCCACCCGCGGGACGGGGAACACCGGGGAGCTGTTTTTT.

J is TRBJ2-2 and V is TRBV7-3, with 8 bases lining up with TRBD2. Trimming took 10 bases from V and 1 from J; bases not matched to a gene: 5. The CDR3 has 14 residues. CDR1 and CDR2 from the germline V gene are SGHTA and FQGTGA. In nucleotides, the CDR3 is TGTGCCACCAAGCGGGGGCGGAACACCGGGGAGCTGTTTTTT. Translated: CATKRGRNTGELFF.

The V call is TRBV2, the J call TRBJ2-7, with 7 bases lining up with TRBD2. Germline-derived CDR1 and CDR2 are SNHLY and FYNNEI. With 8 bases clipped from V and 3 bases from J, the junction kept 4 bases outside the gene matches. The CDR3 length is 12 residues. DNA for the CDR3: TGTGCCAGCGGGGGGGGACGCTACGAGCAGTACTTC. It yields the protein CASGGGRYEQYF.

The chain employs TRBV11-2 and TRBJ2-7, with TRBD1 matching over 8 bases. The CDR3 has 15 residues. Germline V gene data show CDR1 as SGHAT and CDR2 as FQNNGV. V dropped 4 bases and J dropped 3; count of bases not matched to a gene: 8. CDR3 in DNA: TGTGCCAGCAGCTATGGACAGGGAAATATCTACGAGCAGTACTTC. This encodes CASSYGQGNIYEQYF. The full variable domain, completed using reference TRBV11-2 and TRBJ2-7, is EAGVAQSPRYKIIEKRQSVAFWCNPISGHATLYWYQQILGQGPKLLIQFQNNGVVDDSQLPKDRFSAERLKGVDSTLKIQPAKLEDSAVYLCASSYGQGNIYEQYFGPGTRLTVT.

The sample holds a few counts of this clone. J is TRBJ1-2 and V is TRBV19; D is unclear. The CDR3 sequence is 14 residues long. The V and J ends lost 7 bases and 3 bases respectively, with 15 bases between them. Per the germline V gene, CDR1 is LNHDA and CDR2 is SQIVND (reference sequence). The CDR3 region is CASNAGKAYYGYTF. The CDR3 coding sequence is TGTGCCAGTAACGCAGGAAAGGCTTACTATGGCTACACCTTC.

The J gene is TRBJ1-2, the V gene TRBV4-2; 10 nucleotides line up with TRBD1. The CDR3 sequence is 16 residues long. Germline V gives CDR1 LGHNA, CDR2 YNFKEQ. J gave up 4 bases and V 3 bases, and 8 bases lay outside the gene matches. CDR3 sequence reads: CASSHTTGGAAYGYTF. The CDR3 nucleotides read TGTGCCAGCAGCCATACGACAGGGGGCGCGGCCTATGGCTACACCTTC.

The chain joins TRBV4-1 to TRBJ1-4; possible D gene TRBD1, 5 bases. V gave up 2 bases and J gave up 6 bases, with 22 bases separating them. This CDR3 has 18 residues. CDR1 is MGHRA, CDR2 YSYEKL, per germline. CDR3 sequence (DNA): TGCGCCAGCAGCCAATATATTCGGGGTGGGACCTCGGATGAAAAACTGTTTTTT. Translated: CASSQYIRGGTSDEKLFF.

The chain carries TRBV7-2 and TRBJ2-1; 10 bases align to TRBD1. Unmatched junction bases numbered 12, after V lost 5 bases and J lost 8 bases. Germline V gene lookup returns CDR1 SGHTA and CDR2 FQGNSA. The CDR3 has 16 residues. This CDR3 is CASSRSTGQGIDEQFF. The CDR3 DNA sequence: TGTGCCAGCAGCAGATCTACGGGACAGGGGATAGATGAGCAGTTCTTC.

The chain joins TRBV3-1 (or the pseudogene TRBV3-2) to TRBJ2-5; D is unclear. The CDR3 length is 12 residues. Trimming cost V 4 bases and J 9 bases, with 12 bases left between them. Germline V gene sequence: CDR1 LGHDT, CDR2 YNNKEL (reference sequence). DNA of the CDR3: TGTGCCAGCAGCCGCATAGGAACGGCCCAGTACTTC. Residues: CASSRIGTAQYF.

V and J are TRBV3-1 (or the pseudogene TRBV3-2) and TRBJ2-7; D uncertain. The CDR3 runs to 14 residues. CDR1 and CDR2 (germline): LGHDT, YNNKEL (reference sequence). V lost 3 bases and J 0 bases, leaving 9 bases between the germline ends. The CDR3 bases are TGTGCCAGCAGCCAGCAGCTATCCTCCTACGAGCAGTACTTC. As protein: CASSQQLSSYEQYF.

The rearrangement uses TRBV5-5 and TRBJ1-5, with a weak D call TRBD1 (5 bases). Germline V CDR1 and CDR2: SGHKS, YYEKEE (reference sequence). CDR3 length: 15 residues. The V end was cut by 3 bases, the J end by 8 bases, with 18 bases between. This chain's CDR3 is CASSWAGTSPKPQHF. The CDR3 region has the DNA TGTGCCAGCAGCTGGGCCGGGACCTCCCCTAAGCCCCAGCATTTT.

The chain employs TRBV7-9 and TRBJ1-2; possibly TRBD1 for D (6 bases). Trimming stripped 3 bases from V and 2 bases from J, with 13 bases between. CDR1 is SEHNR and CDR2 is FQNEAQ in the germline V gene (reference sequence). The CDR3 has 15 residues. CDR3 coding DNA: TGTGCCAGCAGCTTCCCGGGGGACACCAACTATGGCTACACCTTC. It is translated as CASSFPGDTNYGYTF.

V and J are TRBV29-1 and TRBJ1-3; D not certain. From germline, CDR1 is SQVTM and CDR2 ANQGSEA. V was pared by 5 bases and J by 3 bases, with 5 bases between. This CDR3 region has 11 residues. This CDR3 is CSVWLGNTIYF. The CDR3 DNA reads as TGCAGCGTTTGGCTTGGAAACACCATATATTTT.

The V gene is TRBV13, the J gene TRBJ2-1, with D unresolved. This CDR3 has 12 residues. The V end was cut by 2 bases, the J end by 5 bases, with 4 bases between. Germline V CDR1 and CDR2: PRHDT, FYEKMQ (reference sequence). The CDR3 nucleotides read TGTGCCAGCAGCTTAACGGACAATGAGCAGTTCTTC. Amino acid sequence: CASSLTDNEQFF.

CDR3 DNA: TGCGCCAGCAGCTTGGTAGCGGGTCTCGTCACAGATACGCAGTATTTT. Translated: CASSLVAGLVTDTQYF. The V call is TRBV5-1, the J call TRBJ2-3, with 7 bases matching TRBD2. The V and J ends lost 0 bases and 2 bases, in that order; junction bases with no gene match: 6. Per germline, CDR1 SGHRS and CDR2 YFSETQ. The CDR3 contains 16 residues.

The chain carries TRBV3-1 (or the pseudogene TRBV3-2) and TRBJ2-1, with 9 bases that match TRBD2. The germline V gene encodes CDR1 LGHDT and CDR2 YNNKEL (reference sequence). This CDR3 has 15 amino acids. V was pared by 3 bases and J by 8 bases, with 8 bases of the junction left unmatched. The CDR3 region has the DNA TGTGCCAGCAGCCACGGCGGGAGGGCCCAGGATGAGCAGTTCTTC. Residues: CASSHGGRAQDEQFF.

The chain uses TRBV9 and TRBJ1-5, with D unclear. Germline V CDR1 and CDR2: SGDLS, YYNGEE. The ends were cut back, 4 bases at V and 5 bases at J, with 10 bases in the middle. This CDR3 is 13 amino acids long. CDR3 in amino acids: CASSRESDQPQHF. CDR3 nucleotide sequence: TGTGCCAGCAGCAGGGAGAGCGATCAGCCCCAGCATTTT.

This chain joins TRBV27 and TRBJ2-7, with 7 bases identical to TRBD2. Germline CDR1 is MNHEY and CDR2 is SMNVEV (reference sequence). The length of the CDR3 is 17 residues. The V segment lost 3 bases and the J segment 0 bases; nucleotides outside the gene matches: 11. Written as DNA, the CDR3 is TGTGCCAGCAGTTTCTCCTATAGCGGGCTTAGCTCCTACGAGCAGTACTTC. Amino acid sequence: CASSFSYSGLSSYEQYF.